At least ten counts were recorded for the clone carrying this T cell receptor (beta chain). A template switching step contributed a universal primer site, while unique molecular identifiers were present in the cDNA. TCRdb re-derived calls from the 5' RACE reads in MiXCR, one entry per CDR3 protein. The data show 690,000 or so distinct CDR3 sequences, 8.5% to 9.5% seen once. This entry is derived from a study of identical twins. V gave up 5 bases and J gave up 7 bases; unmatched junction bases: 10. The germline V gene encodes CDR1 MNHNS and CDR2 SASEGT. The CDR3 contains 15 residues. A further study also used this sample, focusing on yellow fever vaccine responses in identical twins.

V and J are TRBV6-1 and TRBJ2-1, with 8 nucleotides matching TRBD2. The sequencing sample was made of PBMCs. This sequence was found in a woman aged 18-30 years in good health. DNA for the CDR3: TGTGCCAGCAGTCCAACTAGCGGTTCAAGGAATGAGCAGTTCTTC. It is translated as CASSPTSGSRNEQFF.